This T cell receptor beta chain was profiled in a study of blood T cell repertoires in COVID-19. The data were produced by immunoSEQ multiplex PCR, yet TCRdb's version contains in-frame clones alone and is incomplete. Among fewer than 400,000 clones listed, more than 75% were seen once. The receptor was derived from a woman aged 50 to 65 who had recovered from COVID-19. Sequenced sample: PBMCs or T cells enriched from blood (not recorded which).

CDR3 amino acids: CSVDPGQDSYEQYF. CDR3 nucleotide sequence: TGCAGCGTTGACCCGGGACAGGACTCCTACGAGCAGTACTTC. V usage is TRBV29-1 and J usage is TRBJ2-7, with 8 nucleotides matching TRBD1. CDR1 SQVTM and CDR2 ANQGSEA come from the germline V gene. Germline trimming cut 3 bases from V and 0 bases from J; bases unmatched to any gene: 4. The CDR3 runs to 14 residues.